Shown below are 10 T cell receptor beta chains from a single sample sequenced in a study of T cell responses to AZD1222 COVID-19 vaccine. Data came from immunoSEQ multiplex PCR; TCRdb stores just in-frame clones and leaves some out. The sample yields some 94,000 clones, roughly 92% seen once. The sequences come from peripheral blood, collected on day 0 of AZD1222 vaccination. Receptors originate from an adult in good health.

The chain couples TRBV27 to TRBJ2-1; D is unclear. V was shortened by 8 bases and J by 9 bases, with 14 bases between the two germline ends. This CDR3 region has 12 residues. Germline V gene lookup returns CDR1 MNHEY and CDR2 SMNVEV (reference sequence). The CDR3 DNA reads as TGTGCCAGCGCAGGACCAACGCTTGAGCAGTTCTTC. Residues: CASAGPTLEQFF.

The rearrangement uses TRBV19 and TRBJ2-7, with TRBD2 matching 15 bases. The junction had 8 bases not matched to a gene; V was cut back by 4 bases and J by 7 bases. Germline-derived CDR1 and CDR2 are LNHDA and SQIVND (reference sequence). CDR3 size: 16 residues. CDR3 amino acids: CASSTRTSGRAYEQYF. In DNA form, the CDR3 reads TGTGCCAGTAGTACCCGGACTAGCGGGAGGGCATATGAGCAGTACTTC.

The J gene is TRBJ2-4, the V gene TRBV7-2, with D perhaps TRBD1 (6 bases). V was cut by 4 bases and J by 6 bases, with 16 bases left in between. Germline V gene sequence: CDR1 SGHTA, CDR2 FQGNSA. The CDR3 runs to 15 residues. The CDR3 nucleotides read TGTGCCAGCAGCTCCGGCGCCTTAGGGGGAAACATTCAGTACTTC. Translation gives CASSSGALGGNIQYF.

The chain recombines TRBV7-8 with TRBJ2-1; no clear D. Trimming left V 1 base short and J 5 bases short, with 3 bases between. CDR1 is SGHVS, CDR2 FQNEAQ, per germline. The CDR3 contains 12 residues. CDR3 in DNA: TGTGCCAGCAGCTTAGGGAACAATGAGCAGTTCTTC. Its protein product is CASSLGNNEQFF. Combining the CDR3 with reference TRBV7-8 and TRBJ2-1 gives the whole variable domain GAGVSQSPRYKVAKRGQDVALRCDPISGHVSLFWYQQALGQGPEFLTYFQNEAQLDKSGLPSDRFFAERPEGSVSTLKIQRTQQEDSAVYLCASSLGNNEQFFGPGTRLTVL.

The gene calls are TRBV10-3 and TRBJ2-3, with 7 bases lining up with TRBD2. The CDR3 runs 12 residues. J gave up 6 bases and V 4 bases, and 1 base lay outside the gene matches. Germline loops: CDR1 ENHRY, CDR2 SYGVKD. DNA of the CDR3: TGTGCCATCAGTGGGGAGGGGGATACGCAGTATTTT. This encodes CAISGEGDTQYF.

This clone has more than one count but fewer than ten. In DNA, the CDR3 is TGTGCCAGCAGTTCCCCGAGGGGAGATGGCTACACCTTC. The encoded protein is CASSSPRGDGYTF. The chain is built from TRBV6-5 and TRBJ1-2, with D perhaps matching TRBD1 (5 bases). This CDR3 is built from 13 residues. V was clipped by 4 bases and J by 6 bases, with 12 bases between them. Germline loops: CDR1 MNHEY, CDR2 SVGAGI.

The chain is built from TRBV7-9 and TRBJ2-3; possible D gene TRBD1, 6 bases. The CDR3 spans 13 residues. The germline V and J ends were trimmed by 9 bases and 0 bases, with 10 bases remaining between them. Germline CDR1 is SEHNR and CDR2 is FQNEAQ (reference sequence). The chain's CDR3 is CASMTGSTDTQYF. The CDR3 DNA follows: TGTGCCAGTATGACAGGAAGCACAGATACGCAGTATTTT.

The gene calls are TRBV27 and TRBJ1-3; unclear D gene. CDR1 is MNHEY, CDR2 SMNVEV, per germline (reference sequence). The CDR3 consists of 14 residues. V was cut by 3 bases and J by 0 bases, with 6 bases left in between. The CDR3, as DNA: TGTGCCAGCAGTTTCTCCGGCTCTGGAAACACCATATATTTT. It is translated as CASSFSGSGNTIYF.

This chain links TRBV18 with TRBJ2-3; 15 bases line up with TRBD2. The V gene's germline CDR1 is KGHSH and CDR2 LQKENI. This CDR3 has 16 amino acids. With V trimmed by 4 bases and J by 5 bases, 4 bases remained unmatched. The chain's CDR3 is CASSRTSGGAVDTQYF. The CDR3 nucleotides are TGTGCCAGCTCACGGACTAGCGGGGGGGCCGTAGATACGCAGTATTTT. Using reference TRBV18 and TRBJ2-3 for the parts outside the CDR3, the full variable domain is NAGVMQNPRHLVRRRGQEARLRCSPMKGHSHVYWYRQLPEEGLKFMVYLQKENIIDESGMPKERFSAEFPKEGPSILRIQQVVRGDSAAYFCASSRTSGGAVDTQYFGPGTRLTVL.

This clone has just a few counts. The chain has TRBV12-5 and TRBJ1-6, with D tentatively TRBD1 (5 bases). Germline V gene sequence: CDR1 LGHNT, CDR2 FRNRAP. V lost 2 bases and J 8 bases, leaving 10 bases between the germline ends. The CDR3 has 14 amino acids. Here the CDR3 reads CASGLSGGYSPLHF. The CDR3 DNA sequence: TGTGCTAGTGGTTTGTCTGGGGGTTATTCACCCCTCCACTTT.